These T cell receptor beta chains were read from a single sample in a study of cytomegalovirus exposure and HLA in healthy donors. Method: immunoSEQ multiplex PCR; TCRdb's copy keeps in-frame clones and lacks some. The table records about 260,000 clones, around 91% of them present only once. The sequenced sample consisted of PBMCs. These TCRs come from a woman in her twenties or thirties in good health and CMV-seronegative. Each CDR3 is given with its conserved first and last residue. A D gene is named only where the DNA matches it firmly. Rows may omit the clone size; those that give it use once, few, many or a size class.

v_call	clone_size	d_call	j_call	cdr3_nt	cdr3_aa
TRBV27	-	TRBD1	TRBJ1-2	TGTGCCAGCAGGAGGACAGGGGTCCAGTCCAACTATGGCTACACCTTC	CASRRTGVQSNYGYTF
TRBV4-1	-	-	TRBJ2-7	TGCGCCAGCAGCCACCCGGGGTACTCCTACGAGCAGTACTTC	CASSHPGYSYEQYF
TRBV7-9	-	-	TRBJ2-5	TGTGCCAGCAGCCAAGTATGGGGGGCTGAAGAGACCCAGTACTTC	CASSQVWGAEETQYF
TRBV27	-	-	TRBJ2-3	TGTGCCAGCAGGAGGAGCTTTTCTAGCACAGATACGCAGTATTTT	CASRRSFSSTDTQYF
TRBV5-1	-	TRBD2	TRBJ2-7	TGCGCCAGCAGCGCCCCGGGACTAGCGGACGAGCAGTACTTC	CASSAPGLADEQYF
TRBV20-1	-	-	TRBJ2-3	TGCAGTGCTAGGGTGGCGGATACGCAGTATTTT	CSARVADTQYF
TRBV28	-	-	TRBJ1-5	TGTGCCAGCAGACCGGGACTCTTGAGTAGAAGCAATCAGCCCCAGCATTTT	CASRPGLLSRSNQPQHF
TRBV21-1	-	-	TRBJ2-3	TGTGCCAGCAGTCAAGTGGACTCCTGCACAGATACGCAGTATTTT	CASSQVDSCTDTQYF
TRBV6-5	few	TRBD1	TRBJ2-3	TGTGCCAGCGCTAAGGACAGGGGGCCGTTAGATACGCAGTATTTT	CASAKDRGPLDTQYF
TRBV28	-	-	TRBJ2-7	TGTGCCAGCAGTTTGGTTGATTACGAGCAGTACTTC	CASSLVDYEQYF
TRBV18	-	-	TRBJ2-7	TGTGCCAGCTCCCCCAGGGACTCCTACGAGCAGTACTTC	CASSPRDSYEQYF
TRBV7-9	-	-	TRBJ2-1	TGTGCCAGCAGCCCAACGTCGACTAGATTGGTGTTCTTC	CASSPTSTRLVFF
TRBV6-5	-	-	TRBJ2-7	TGTGCCAGCAGTTACTCGCGGGACACCTACGAGCAGTACTTC	CASSYSRDTYEQYF
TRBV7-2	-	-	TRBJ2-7	TGTGCCAGCAGCTTAATGTCAGGGATCAACGAGCAGTACTTC	CASSLMSGINEQYF
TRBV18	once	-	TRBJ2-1	TGTGCCAGCTCACCAAAAGCCATAAATGAGCAGTTCTTC	CASSPKAINEQFF
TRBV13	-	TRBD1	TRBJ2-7	TGTGCCAGCAGCTCGACAGGGAGCTCCTACGAGCAGTACTTC	CASSSTGSSYEQYF
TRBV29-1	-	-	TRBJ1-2	TGCAGCGCTGCGAACACGTCGGAGGGGGGCTACACCTTC	CSAANTSEGGYTF
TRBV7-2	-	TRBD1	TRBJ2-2	TGTGCCAGCAGCGATCGGGGACAGGGGATCACCGGGGAGCTGTTTTTT	CASSDRGQGITGELFF
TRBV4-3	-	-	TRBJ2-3	TGCGCCAGCAGCCAAGATAAGGGGTCAGATACGCAGTATTTT	CASSQDKGSDTQYF
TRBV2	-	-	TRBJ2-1	TGTGCCAGCAGTGAACGACTATCCCCAATCTACAATGAGCAGTTCTTC	CASSERLSPIYNEQFF
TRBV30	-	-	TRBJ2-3	TGTGCCTGGTCACACGCTAGCCGCACTAGCACAGATACGCAGTATTTT	CAWSHASRTSTDTQYF
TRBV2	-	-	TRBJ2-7	TGTGCCAGCAGGGAGGGTCCGGGACAGAGCTACGAGCAGTACTTC	CASREGPGQSYEQYF
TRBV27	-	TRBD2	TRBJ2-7	TGTGCCAGCAGTCCGTCGGGACTAGTCTCCTACGAGCAGTACTTC	CASSPSGLVSYEQYF
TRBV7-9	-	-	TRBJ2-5	TGTGCCAGCAGAGATCTGCAGGGGTTCCAAGAGACCCAGTACTTC	CASRDLQGFQETQYF
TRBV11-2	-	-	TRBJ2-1	TGTGCCAGCAGCTCTCTGGGCCAGCCCAACAATGAGCAGTTCTTC	CASSSLGQPNNEQFF
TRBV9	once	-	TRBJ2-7	TGTGCCAGCAGCGCGGGGCGTGAGCAGTACTTC	CASSAGREQYF
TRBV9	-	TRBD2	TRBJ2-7	TGTGCCAGCAGCTTACTAGCGGGAGGGAGTCTAGGCGAGCAGTACTTC	CASSLLAGGSLGEQYF
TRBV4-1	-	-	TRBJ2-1	TGCGCCAGCAGCCAAGACCCCCCTGAGGCGGTGGTCGATGAGCAGTTCTTC	CASSQDPPEAVVDEQFF
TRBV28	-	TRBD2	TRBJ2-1	TGTGCCAGCAGACCCCCCGTGGGACTAGCGGGAGGAAAAGGCAATGAGCAGTTCTTC	CASRPPVGLAGGKGNEQFF
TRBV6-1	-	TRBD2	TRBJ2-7	TGTGCCAGCAGACCGGGACTAGCGGGAGGCGAGCAGTACTTC	CASRPGLAGGEQYF
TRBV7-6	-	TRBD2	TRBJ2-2	TGTGCCAGCAGCCACGGCCCGACTAGCGGTGACCTCACCGGGGAGCTGTTTTTT	CASSHGPTSGDLTGELFF
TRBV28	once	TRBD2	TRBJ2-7	TGTGCCAGCAGTACTAGCGGAAACGAGCAGTACTTC	CASSTSGNEQYF
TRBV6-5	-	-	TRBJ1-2	TGTGCCAGCAGTGTCGACAGAGCACCATATGGCTACACCTTC	CASSVDRAPYGYTF
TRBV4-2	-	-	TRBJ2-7	TGTGCCAGCAGCCAAGGACGGGTGGGGGAAAACTACGAGCAGTACTTC	CASSQGRVGENYEQYF
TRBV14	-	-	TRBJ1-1	TGTGCCAGCAGTTTGAGGGTCAGCACTGAAGCTTTCTTT	CASSLRVSTEAFF
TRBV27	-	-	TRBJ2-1	TGTGCCAGCAGTTTATCGCCCAAAAATGAGCAGTTCTTC	CASSLSPKNEQFF
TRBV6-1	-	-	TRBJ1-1	TGTGCCAGCAGTGAAGACGACACTGAAGCTTTCTTT	CASSEDDTEAFF
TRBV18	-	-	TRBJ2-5	TGTGCCAGCTCACCACCGAATGAGGACAGCCCCAGGGAAGAGACCCAGTACTTC	CASSPPNEDSPREETQYF
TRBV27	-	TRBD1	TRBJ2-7	TGTGCCAGCAGTTCAGGGGGCCACTACGAGCAGTACTTC	CASSSGGHYEQYF
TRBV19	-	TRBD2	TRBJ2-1	TGTGCCAGCGGGGCTAGCGGGCATTCCTACAATGAGCAGTTCTTC	CASGASGHSYNEQFF
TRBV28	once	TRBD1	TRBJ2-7	TGTGCCAGCAGGCCCACTGACGGGACAGAGTACGAGCAGTACTTC	CASRPTDGTEYEQYF